One sample yielded the 8 T cell receptor beta chains listed below, sequenced in a study of blood T cell repertoires in COVID-19. TCRdb's copy holds only in-frame clones and misses some; the assay was immunoSEQ multiplex PCR. The table records hundreds of thousands of clones, around 88% of them present only once. The sample consisted of peripheral blood. These receptors all come from a woman in her thirties with acute or convalescent COVID-19.

The J gene is TRBJ2-1, the V gene TRBV5-1, with a weak D call TRBD1 (6 bases). V was pared by 2 bases and J by 6 bases, with 12 bases between. The CDR3 covers 14 residues. Germline CDR1 SGHRS, CDR2 YFSETQ. The CDR3 DNA reads as TGCGCCAGCAGCTTACGCCAGGGGAGCAATGAGCAGTTCTTC. It encodes CASSLRQGSNEQFF.

The genes are TRBV9 and TRBJ2-1; 8 positions agree with TRBD1. With V trimmed by 0 bases and J by 4 bases, 12 bases remained unmatched. CDR3 length: 18 residues. From germline, CDR1 is SGDLS and CDR2 YYNGEE. The CDR3 nucleotides are TGTGCCAGCAGCGTAGAGGGCAGGGGGCCCGCTATATACAATGAGCAGTTCTTC. Its translation is CASSVEGRGPAIYNEQFF.

Only a few counts were recorded for this clone. CDR3 sequence reads: CASTKRQGLEAFF. The CDR3 region has the DNA TGTGCCAGCACTAAACGACAGGGTCTTGAAGCTTTCTTT. V and J are TRBV27 and TRBJ1-1; 7 bases map to TRBD1. The CDR3 is 13 residues long. CDR1 is MNHEY, CDR2 SMNVEV, per germline (reference sequence). V shed 7 bases and J 7 bases; nucleotides not matched to a gene: 9.

This chain connects TRBV3-1 (or the pseudogene TRBV3-2) to TRBJ2-7; possibly TRBD1 for D (5 bases). The CDR3 totals 14 residues. V gave up 9 bases and J gave up 2 bases, with 17 bases separating them. Germline V gene sequence: CDR1 LGHDT, CDR2 YNNKEL (reference sequence). CDR3 amino acids: CARSTLAGTYEQYF. The CDR3, as DNA: TGTGCCAGGTCGACGTTAGCAGGGACCTACGAGCAGTACTTC.

This clone was found a few times. Other DNA sequences within the sample encode an identical CDR3. The J gene is TRBJ1-5, the V gene TRBV2; 7 nucleotides line up with TRBD1. The ends lost 4 bases at V and 3 bases at J; junction bases unmatched: 3. CDR1 SNHLY and CDR2 FYNNEI come from the germline V gene. There are 14 residues in the CDR3. In DNA, the CDR3 is TGTGCCAGCAGTGGCACAGGGGACAATCAGCCCCAGCATTTT. Its protein is CASSGTGDNQPQHF.

This sequence joins TRBV19 and TRBJ1-5, with D possibly being TRBD1 (6 bases). This CDR3 spans 17 amino acids. Trimming took off 4 bases at V and 1 base at J, with 17 bases between the two ends. CDR1 and CDR2 (germline): LNHDA, SQIVND (reference sequence). The CDR3 DNA reads as TGTGCCAGTAGTAACTCATTACAGGGCGGGAGCAATCAGCCCCAGCATTTT. Translated, it gives CASSNSLQGGSNQPQHF.

This chain connects TRBV6-4 to TRBJ2-7, with D perhaps matching TRBD2 (6 bases). Trimming removed 9 bases at V and 0 bases at J, with 15 bases between. The CDR3 length is 14 residues. Germline CDR1 and CDR2: MRHNA and SNTAGT. The CDR3 DNA reads as TGTGCCAGACCTGGAGGGTCTGACTCCTACGAGCAGTACTTC. This sequence encodes CARPGGSDSYEQYF.

The V and J genes are TRBV7-2 and TRBJ2-2; 9 nucleotides align to TRBD2. This CDR3 has 15 residues. Trimming cost V 7 bases and J 4 bases; bases outside gene matches: 7. Germline assignment: CDR1 SGHTA and CDR2 FQGNSA. The CDR3: CASNAGGQATGELFF. The CDR3 nucleotides read TGTGCCAGCAACGCGGGGGGGCAAGCCACCGGGGAGCTGTTTTTT.